One and the same sample provided the 28 T cell receptor beta chains below, sequenced in a study of blood T cell repertoires in COVID-19 (TCRdb year 2020). Preparation of the library involved the immunoSEQ multiplex PCR assay. The source is immuneACCESS, and TCRdb retained only in-frame sequences with V and J called. Part of the clones is not carried over; for the studies checked, unresolved V genes explain less than half of this, and the remainder is unexplained. The sample profile shows approximately 150,000 clones; approximately 90% of them were found once. Roughly 13% of the sample comes from the top ten. Sequencing was done on a sample of peripheral blood. These receptor sequences come from a man aged 18 to 29 with COVID-19, enrolled during active disease.

The chain couples TRBV7-2 to TRBJ2-7; 7 bases are a match to TRBD1. The V segment lost 3 bases and the J segment 4 bases; nucleotides outside the gene matches: 6. Per germline, CDR1 SGHTA and CDR2 FQGNSA. The CDR3 length is 14 residues. The CDR3 sequence: CASSLQGGRYEQYF. CDR3 DNA: TGTGCCAGCAGCTTGCAAGGGGGCAGGTACGAGCAGTACTTC. Combining the CDR3 with reference TRBV7-2 and TRBJ2-7 gives the whole variable domain GAGVSQSPSNKVTEKGKDVELRCDPISGHTALYWYRQSLGQGLEFLIYFQGNSAPDKSGLPSDRFSAERTGGSVSTLTIQRTQQEDSAVYLCASSLQGGRYEQYFGPGTRLTVT.

The CDR3 sequence is CASSPDRVADTQYF. CDR3 nucleotide sequence: TGTGCCAGCAGCCCGGACAGGGTTGCAGATACGCAGTATTTT. This chain connects TRBV11-1 to TRBJ2-3; 8 bases are a match to TRBD1. Per germline, CDR1 SGHAT and CDR2 FQDESV (reference sequence). V lost 5 bases, J lost 4 bases, and 5 bases stayed unmatched. CDR3 length: 14 residues.

The J gene is TRBJ1-5, the V gene TRBV6-5; 8 nucleotides align to TRBD1. The germline gives CDR1 MNHEY, CDR2 SVGAGI. J lost 7 bases, V lost 7 bases, and 6 bases had no gene match. The CDR3 has 13 residues. Written as DNA, the CDR3 is TGTGCCAGCAATCTAGACAGGGGACAGCCCCAGCATTTT. It is translated as CASNLDRGQPQHF.

This clone appeared many times. The rearrangement uses TRBV7-9 and TRBJ1-2, with D hard to call. The CDR3 has 13 amino acids. The germline V and J ends were trimmed by 3 bases and 3 bases, with 8 bases remaining between them. The germline gives CDR1 SEHNR, CDR2 FQNEAQ (reference sequence). CDR3 amino acids: CASSFRSDYGYTF. As DNA, the CDR3 is TGTGCCAGCAGCTTCAGGTCGGACTATGGCTACACCTTC.

This chain links TRBV7-6 with TRBJ2-7; 7 bases line up with TRBD1. The CDR3 sequence is 16 residues long. The V segment lost 5 bases and the J segment 9 bases; nucleotides outside the gene matches: 19. CDR1 and CDR2 from the germline V gene are SGHVS and FNYEAQ. The CDR3 reads CASSPLPRTGYTRQYF. CDR3 DNA: TGTGCCAGCAGCCCCCTTCCCCGGACAGGCTATACGAGGCAGTACTTC.

The chain links TRBV24-1 to TRBJ2-1, with 10 bases aligning to TRBD2. The V gene end was trimmed by 0 bases and the J gene end by 8 bases; junction bases not matched to a gene: 9. This CDR3 region has 17 residues. Germline V gene lookup returns CDR1 KGHDR and CDR2 SFDVKD. CDR3 protein: CATSDLRVAGGRDEQFF. CDR3 in DNA: TGTGCCACCAGTGATTTGCGTGTAGCGGGAGGTCGGGATGAGCAGTTCTTC.

The V call is TRBV9, the J call TRBJ2-1, with 8 bases fitting TRBD2. The CDR3 covers 17 residues. V trimming: 1 base; J trimming: 3 bases; junction bases outside the gene matches: 9. Germline loops: CDR1 SGDLS, CDR2 YYNGEE. CDR3 sequence reads: CASSVPNSGANYNEQFF. The CDR3 DNA is TGTGCCAGCAGCGTACCAAATAGCGGGGCCAACTACAATGAGCAGTTCTTC.

The chain employs TRBV19 and TRBJ2-5; D is undetermined. This CDR3 has 13 residues. Trimming pared 3 bases from V and 5 bases from J, leaving 10 bases between. Germline CDR1 LNHDA, CDR2 SQIVND (reference sequence). CDR3 residues: CASSIARLETQYF. The CDR3 DNA reads TGTGCCAGTAGTATTGCCAGGCTCGAGACCCAGTACTTC.

The rearrangement links TRBV18 to TRBJ2-4; weak D call: TRBD2 (6 bases). V lost 0 bases and J 0 bases, leaving 9 bases between the germline ends. Germline assignment: CDR1 KGHSH and CDR2 LQKENI. This CDR3 spans 16 amino acids. CDR3 DNA sequence: TGTGCCAGCTCACCACCGGAGGGGCTAGCCAAAAACATTCAGTACTTC. Protein: CASSPPEGLAKNIQYF.

V and J are TRBV28 and TRBJ2-7; tentatively, D is TRBD1 (6 bases). This CDR3 is built from 17 residues. CDR1 is MDHEN, CDR2 SYDVKM, per germline. V lost 1 base, J lost 4 bases, and 20 bases lay in between. The CDR3 nucleotides read TGTGCCAGCAGTTTATTCGGAACAGGGAGAAAACCTTACGAGCAGTACTTC. Translated: CASSLFGTGRKPYEQYF. Looking up the rest from reference TRBV28 and TRBJ2-7 gives the full variable domain: DVKVTQSSRYLVKRTGEKVFLECVQDMDHENMFWYRQDPGLGLRLIYFSYDVKMKEKGDIPEGYSVSREKKERFSLILESASTNQTSMYLCASSLFGTGRKPYEQYFGPGTRLTVT.

This clone is a singleton in its sample. The V gene is TRBV7-8, the J gene TRBJ1-1, with 8 bases matching TRBD1. With V trimmed by 7 bases and J by 5 bases, 9 bases remained unmatched. From germline, CDR1 is SGHVS and CDR2 FQNEAQ. This CDR3 region has 14 residues. The CDR3, as DNA: TGTGCCAGCAACCCGACAGGGGTTGATACTGAAGCTTTCTTT. This gives the protein CASNPTGVDTEAFF.

The CDR3 bases are TGTGCCAGTAGTCTCAGCGGGACCCAAGAGACCCAGTACTTC. It is translated as CASSLSGTQETQYF. The chain couples TRBV19 to TRBJ2-5; 7 bases line up with TRBD2. Germline CDR1 LNHDA, CDR2 SQIVND (reference sequence). After removal of 5 bases from V and 1 base from J, the junction contained 4 bases not matched to a gene. This CDR3 spans 14 amino acids.

This chain joins TRBV28 and TRBJ2-1; 9 bases are shared with TRBD1. The ends lost 5 bases at V and 10 bases at J; junction bases unmatched: 12. The CDR3 spans 15 residues. Germline V lookup: CDR1 MDHEN, CDR2 SYDVKM. The CDR3 nucleotides are TGTGCCAGCAGTCCCCGGGACAGGGCGAGTGGGGAGCAGTTCTTC. Translation gives CASSPRDRASGEQFF. The full variable domain, rest sourced from reference TRBV28 and TRBJ2-1, is DVKVTQSSRYLVKRTGEKVFLECVQDMDHENMFWYRQDPGLGLRLIYFSYDVKMKEKGDIPEGYSVSREKKERFSLILESASTNQTSMYLCASSPRDRASGEQFFGPGTRLTVL.

This chain uses TRBV7-2 with TRBJ1-4; 8 bases line up with TRBD1. The CDR3 contains 15 residues. Trimming at V came to 4 bases and at J to 8 bases, leaving 9 bases not matched to a gene. CDR1 and CDR2 from the germline V gene are SGHTA and FQGNSA. CDR3 in DNA: TGTGCCAGCAGCTCCTTAGGGACAGGAATAGAAAAACTGTTTTTT. Protein product: CASSSLGTGIEKLFF. Together with reference TRBV7-2 and TRBJ1-4, the CDR3 gives the full variable domain: GAGVSQSPSNKVTEKGKDVELRCDPISGHTALYWYRQSLGQGLEFLIYFQGNSAPDKSGLPSDRFSAERTGGSVSTLTIQRTQQEDSAVYLCASSSLGTGIEKLFFGSGTQLSVL.

The chain joins TRBV7-9 to TRBJ2-1; D uncertain. Germline V lookup: CDR1 SEHNR, CDR2 FQNEAQ (reference sequence). This CDR3 region has 12 residues. Trimming stripped 8 bases from V and 4 bases from J, with 9 bases between. CDR3 protein: CASSGPYNEQFF. DNA of the CDR3: TGTGCCAGCTCGGGTCCGTACAATGAGCAGTTCTTC.

This chain joins TRBV5-6 and TRBJ2-5, with TRBD2 matching 11 bases. CDR1 SGHDT and CDR2 YYEEEE come from the germline V gene. The CDR3 runs to 17 residues. V lost 1 base, J lost 4 bases, and 9 bases stayed unmatched. CDR3 nucleotide sequence: TGTGCCAGCAGCTTGTTCGTAGCGGGAGGGCGAGCAGAGACCCAGTACTTC. Amino acid sequence: CASSLFVAGGRAETQYF. The full variable domain, completed using reference TRBV5-6 and TRBJ2-5, is DAGVTQSPTHLIKTRGQQVTLRCSPKSGHDTVSWYQQALGQGPQFIFQYYEEEERQRGNFPDRFSGHQFPNYSSELNVNALLLGDSALYLCASSLFVAGGRAETQYFGPGTRLLVL.

The table lists this clone with a few counts. V and J are TRBV7-9 and TRBJ2-2; 7 bases align to TRBD1. This CDR3 spans 16 amino acids. The trim removed 4 bases at V and 1 base at J, leaving 6 bases unmatched. Germline CDR1 is SEHNR and CDR2 is FQNEAQ (reference sequence). CDR3 amino acids: CASSSSRTGNTGELFF. The CDR3 nucleotides read TGTGCCAGCAGCTCATCTAGGACAGGGAACACCGGGGAGCTGTTTTTT.

This clone has only one observation. The chain couples TRBV11-2 to TRBJ2-2; 7 bases are a match to TRBD2. The length of the CDR3 is 16 residues. The V and J ends lost 1 base and 3 bases, in that order; junction bases with no gene match: 5. Germline CDR1 and CDR2: SGHAT and FQNNGV. The CDR3 spells CASSLVGLADTGELFF. The CDR3, as DNA: TGTGCCAGCAGCTTAGTCGGGCTAGCGGACACCGGGGAGCTGTTTTTT. Together with reference TRBV11-2 and TRBJ2-2, the CDR3 gives the full variable domain: EAGVAQSPRYKIIEKRQSVAFWCNPISGHATLYWYQQILGQGPKLLIQFQNNGVVDDSQLPKDRFSAERLKGVDSTLKIQPAKLEDSAVYLCASSLVGLADTGELFFGEGSRLTVL.

This clone appeared a single time. This rearrangement joins TRBV19 to TRBJ1-1, with D tentatively TRBD1 (5 bases). The germline gives CDR1 LNHDA, CDR2 SQIVND (reference sequence). V shed 3 bases and J shed 1 base, with 9 bases lying between them. CDR3 length: 14 residues. CDR3 region: CASSIGQGNTEAFF. The CDR3 DNA follows: TGTGCCAGTAGTATCGGGCAGGGGAACACTGAAGCTTTCTTT.

The chain combines TRBV5-6 with TRBJ2-7; D ambiguous. The germline CDR1 and CDR2 sequences are SGHDT and YYEEEE. The V end lost 2 bases, the J end lost 3 bases, and 18 bases lay between the germline ends. The CDR3 totals 16 residues. The CDR3 here is CASSFYVLNRFYEQYF. The CDR3 DNA sequence: TGTGCCAGCAGCTTCTATGTTTTGAACCGATTCTACGAGCAGTACTTC.

The J gene is TRBJ1-5, the V gene TRBV20-1, with D hard to call. This CDR3 comprises 13 residues. Deletions cut 3 bases from V and 5 bases from J, with 11 bases between. CDR1 is DFQATT and CDR2 is SNEGSKA in the germline V gene (reference sequence). CDR3 sequence: CSASAPGDQPQHF. The CDR3 region has the DNA TGCAGTGCTAGTGCTCCCGGGGATCAGCCCCAGCATTTT.

The V and J genes are TRBV6-6 and TRBJ1-1, with D hard to call. The germline V gene has CDR1 MNHNY and CDR2 SVGAGI (reference sequence). The CDR3 runs 14 residues. With 0 bases removed from V and 10 bases from J, the gap between germline ends came to 15 bases. CDR3 coding DNA: TGTGCCAGCAGTTACTCAGGTGAGGGATCGGGAGCTTTCTTT. Translated, it gives CASSYSGEGSGAFF.

In DNA form, the CDR3 reads TGTGCGAGTAGGACAGTCCTCTCCTATAATTCACCCCTCCACTTT. Translating it yields CASRTVLSYNSPLHF. The chain uses TRBV28 and TRBJ1-6; possible D gene TRBD1, 6 bases. This CDR3 region has 15 residues. Germline CDR1 MDHEN, CDR2 SYDVKM.

The DNA for the CDR3 is TGTGCCACCAGTGAATACGGACTCAGGGGTACCCTTCTCACAGATACGCAGTATTTT. Amino acids: CATSEYGLRGTLLTDTQYF. The chain couples TRBV24-1 to TRBJ2-3; tentative D call: TRBD1 (6 bases). Trimming removed 4 bases at V and 2 bases at J, with 24 bases between. Germline V gives CDR1 KGHDR, CDR2 SFDVKD. The CDR3 is made up of 19 amino acids.

This chain joins TRBV11-2 and TRBJ2-2; a weak D match, TRBD2 (6 bases). Trimming took 4 bases from V and 6 from J, leaving 18 bases between them. The CDR3 has 16 residues. The germline V gene has CDR1 SGHAT and CDR2 FQNNGV. This CDR3 reads CASSSPTSSASGELFF. The CDR3 coding sequence is TGTGCCAGCAGCTCCCCTACGTCTAGCGCCTCCGGGGAGCTGTTTTTT.

To note about this clone: One end of the junction fails to match germline, which may point to a read error. V usage is TRBV4-3 and J usage is TRBJ1-4; the D gene is possibly TRBD1 (5 bases). Per the germline V gene, CDR1 is LGHNA and CDR2 is YSLEER. The CDR3 runs to 16 residues. The CDR3 DNA is TGCGCCAGCAGCCAAGAGGGGCAGGTTCTTCATGAAAAACTGCTTTTT. It translates to CASSQEGQVLHEKLLF.

J is TRBJ1-2 and V is TRBV3-1 (or the pseudogene TRBV3-2); 7 bases map to TRBD1. From germline, CDR1 is LGHDT and CDR2 YNNKEL (reference sequence). CDR3 length: 18 residues. Losses at the gene ends were 4 bases for V and 5 bases for J; bases not matched to a gene: 19. This CDR3 reads CASSLQRAGGMVGYGYTF. CDR3 nucleotide sequence: TGTGCCAGCAGCCTACAAAGGGCAGGGGGTATGGTTGGGTATGGCTACACCTTC.

This clone was observed once. The chain carries TRBV7-8 and TRBJ1-5; 11 nucleotides align to TRBD1. Germline V CDR1 and CDR2: SGHVS, FQNEAQ. The CDR3 is 15 amino acids. V lost 5 bases and J lost 7; bases outside the gene matches: 7. CDR3 in DNA: TGTGCCAGCAGCCAAACGCGGACAGGGGGCCAGCCCCAGCATTTT. Translation gives CASSQTRTGGQPQHF.